Sequencing of this T cell receptor beta chain was carried out in a study of CD8 T cells in Susac syndrome. Trimming cost V 5 bases and J 0 bases; bases outside gene matches: 2. The CDR3 sequence is 14 residues long. From germline, CDR1 is MNHEY and CDR2 SMNVEV (reference sequence). From blood CD8+ and CD4+ T cells, the TCR beta chain was sequenced. The CD8+ and CD4+ T cells were isolated magnetically using a negative isolation approach, whereas the TEMRA cells were enriched by FACS. Reverse transcription of roughly 0.5 to 1 ug RNA was performed with random hexamers. The immunoSEQ assay covered 54 Vbeta and 13 Jbeta segments for CDR3. One entry per CDR3 protein, called by TCRdb with MiXCR from the immunoSEQ multiplex PCR reads. The sample holds around 280,000 distinct CDR3 sequences; approximately 84% are singletons and the top ten take about 0.11%.

V gene TRBV27 combines with J gene TRBJ1-1; TRBD1 aligns across 8 bases. The source is a human donor with multiple sclerosis. The material sequenced was CD8+ T cells from PBMCs. The CDR3 DNA follows: TGTGCCAGCAGTCTGGACAGGGTGAACACTGAAGCTTTCTTT. As protein: CASSLDRVNTEAFF.